The 3 T cell receptor beta chains presented below share a single source sample, sequenced in a study of blood T cell repertoires in COVID-19. Clones were read by immunoSEQ multiplex PCR, and TCRdb kept only the in-frame ones, dropping some. The table includes about 59,000 clones, roughly 70% detected once. Input material: peripheral blood. Every receptor here comes from a woman between 50 and 59 years old with active or convalescent COVID-19.

The V and J genes are TRBV29-1 and TRBJ2-1; TRBD1 aligns across 9 bases. Germline V gene data show CDR1 as SQVTM and CDR2 as ANQGSEA. V lost 2 bases, J lost 4 bases, and 15 bases stayed unmatched. This CDR3 is built from 18 residues. CDR3 sequence (DNA): TGCAGCGTTGAACCTGACCTCCACGGGACAGGGTTATACAATGAGCAGTTCTTC. It specifies CSVEPDLHGTGLYNEQFF.

This chain joins TRBV29-1 and TRBJ1-5; D remains unclear. V was cut by 4 bases and J by 3 bases, with 7 bases left in between. Germline V CDR1 and CDR2: SQVTM, ANQGSEA. The CDR3 length is 12 residues. CDR3 sequence reads: CSVGSVNQPQHF. CDR3 sequence (DNA): TGCAGCGTTGGGTCAGTCAATCAGCCCCAGCATTTT.

The chain couples TRBV5-4 to TRBJ2-1; 8 nucleotides line up with TRBD1. CDR1 is SGHNT and CDR2 is YYREEE in the germline V gene (reference sequence). Losses at the gene ends were 0 bases for V and 2 bases for J; bases not matched to a gene: 4. The CDR3 covers 16 residues. The CDR3 spells CASSLDRTGTYNEQFF. The CDR3, as DNA: TGTGCCAGCAGCTTGGACCGGACAGGGACCTACAATGAGCAGTTCTTC.